The rows below give T cell receptor beta chains drawn from one sample of a study of cytotoxic CD8 clonotypes in ibrutinib-treated CLL. Sequencing was performed with immunoSEQ multiplex PCR; in TCRdb, only in-frame clones are kept and a portion is missing. The repertoire includes approximately 140,000 clones, approximately 80% of them detected once, and roughly a quarter sits in the top ten. The sequencing used PBMCs, collected after 12 months of ibrutinib treatment. These receptor sequences come from a human donor with chronic lymphocytic leukemia. Both conserved end residues are part of each CDR3. A D gene is named only where the DNA matches it firmly. Some rows mark clone size as missing; the rest say once, few, many or name a class of expanded clone.

>TRBV7-6|TRBJ2-3|.|.
CASSRGQSTDTQYF
TGTGCCAGCAGTCGTGGTCAGAGCACAGATACGCAGTATTTT
>TRBV6-5|TRBJ2-7|.|.
CASSETDGYEQYF
TGTGCCAGCAGCGAGACTGACGGCTACGAGCAGTACTTC
>TRBV30|TRBJ1-5|TRBD1|.
CAWSPKFDRGRQPQHF
TGTGCCTGGAGTCCCAAGTTTGACAGGGGACGACAGCCCCAGCATTTT
>TRBV7-6|TRBJ2-7|.|.
CASSLDEEQYF
TGTGCCAGCAGCTTAGATGAGGAGCAGTACTTC
>TRBV28|TRBJ2-7|.|.
CASSTGHSYEQYF
TGTGCCAGCTCTACAGGACACTCCTACGAGCAGTACTTC
>TRBV9|TRBJ2-1|.|.
CASSVNPNEQFF
TGTGCCAGCAGCGTAAACCCCAATGAGCAGTTCTTC
>TRBV7-9|TRBJ2-7|.|.
CASSPRDPEQYF
TGTGCCAGCAGTCCCCGGGACCCTGAGCAGTACTTC
>TRBV5-1|TRBJ1-5|.|.
CASSLEGGGPQHF
TGCGCCAGCAGCTTGGAAGGTGGGGGGCCCCAGCATTTT
>TRBV9|TRBJ2-7|.|.
CASSPGTRTYEQYF
TGTGCCAGCAGCCCCGGGACCAGGACCTACGAGCAGTACTTC
>TRBV5-1|TRBJ2-7|TRBD2|.
CASSPRSAGYEQYF
TGCGCCAGCAGCCCCCGGTCAGCGGGGTACGAGCAGTACTTC
>TRBV29-1|TRBJ1-1|.|.
CSVVAGNTEAFF
TGCAGCGTTGTTGCGGGTAACACTGAAGCTTTCTTT
>TRBV5-1|TRBJ2-3|TRBD2|.
CASSFGGASTDTQYF
TGCGCCAGCAGCTTCGGGGGGGCGAGCACAGATACGCAGTATTTT
>TRBV18|TRBJ2-2|.|once
CASSPLRPNTGELFF
TGTGCCAGCTCACCTTTACGTCCGAACACCGGGGAGCTGTTTTTT
>TRBV10-2|TRBJ2-1|.|few
CASSESPYRFPSGEQFF
TGCGCCAGCAGTGAGTCACCCTACCGGTTTCCCTCCGGTGAGCAGTTCTTC
>TRBV30|TRBJ1-2|TRBD1|.
CAWIGGTGVRYGYTF
TGTGCCTGGATCGGGGGAACAGGGGTGCGCTATGGCTACACCTTC
>TRBV7-2|TRBJ2-7|.|.
CASRRDLLDEQYF
TGTGCCAGCAGACGCGATTTGTTGGACGAGCAGTACTTC
>TRBV5-1|TRBJ1-1|.|.
CASSGGGAQEAFF
TGCGCCAGCAGCGGGGGGGGCGCACAGGAAGCTTTCTTT
>TRBV5-4|TRBJ1-1|.|few
CASSPNRNTEAFF
TGCGCCAGCAGCCCCAACAGGAACACTGAAGCTTTCTTT
>TRBV10-3|TRBJ2-7|.|.
CAISVKGGEQYF
TGTGCCATCAGTGTTAAGGGTGGCGAGCAGTACTTC
>TRBV30|TRBJ2-7|TRBD2|.
CAWRGGASGSARSYEQYF
TGTGCCTGGAGGGGGGGTGCTAGCGGGAGTGCGCGCTCCTACGAGCAGTACTTC
>TRBV19|TRBJ1-4|.|.
CASSTFWWSTNEKLFF
TGTGCCAGTAGTACCTTTTGGTGGTCAACTAATGAAAAACTGTTTTTT
>TRBV28|TRBJ1-2|TRBD1|.
CASSVPGQGNYGYTF
TGTGCCAGCAGTGTGCCGGGACAGGGGAACTATGGCTACACCTTC
>TRBV6-5|TRBJ2-7|.|.
CASNRRWGPYEQYF
TGTGCCAGCAACCGGAGGTGGGGGCCCTACGAGCAGTACTTC
>TRBV7-7|TRBJ2-5|.|.
CASSPPGGTQYF
TGTGCCAGCAGCCCCCCCGGTGGGACCCAGTACTTC
>TRBV10-3|TRBJ1-5|TRBD1|.
CAISGRRQGSNSNQPQHF
TGTGCCATCAGTGGCCGGAGACAGGGCTCTAATAGCAATCAGCCCCAGCATTTT
>TRBV27|TRBJ1-1|.|.
CASSFKGLNEAFF
TGTGCCAGCAGTTTTAAGGGGCTTAATGAAGCTTTCTTT
>TRBV5-6|TRBJ2-1|.|.
CASSLGNEQFF
TGTGCCAGCAGCCTGGGGAATGAGCAGTTCTTC
>TRBV2|TRBJ2-3|.|.
CASSDRVIRDTQYF
TGTGCCAGCAGTGACAGGGTGATAAGGGATACGCAGTATTTT
>TRBV6-5|TRBJ2-3|TRBD1|.
CASSRGGEVSDTQYF
TGTGCCAGCAGCCGAGGGGGCGAGGTCTCAGATACGCAGTATTTT
>TRBV30|TRBJ1-5|TRBD1|.
CAWSFGQGTEPQHF
TGTGCCTGGAGTTTTGGACAGGGTACGGAGCCCCAGCATTTT
>TRBV11-2|TRBJ2-3|TRBD2|.
CASSFGGLSTDTQYF
TGTGCCAGCAGCTTCGGGGGACTAAGCACAGATACGCAGTATTTT
>TRBV21-1|TRBJ2-7|.|.
CASSKGPGTGASEQYF
TGTGCCAGCAGCAAAGGTCCCGGGACAGGGGCTAGCGAGCAGTACTTC
>TRBV7-9|TRBJ2-5|.|.
CASSLGLQETQYF
TGTGCCAGCAGCTTGGGACTGCAAGAGACCCAGTACTTC
>TRBV9|TRBJ1-3|.|few
CASSVDPTGNTIYF
TGTGCCAGCAGCGTCGACCCGACCGGTAACACCATATATTTT
>TRBV12-5|TRBJ1-2|.|.
CASGLATQDF
TGTGCTAGTGGTTTGGCAACTCAGGACTTC
>TRBV6-1|TRBJ2-7|.|.
CASSEAGTVFVSYEQYF
TGTGCCAGCAGTGAGGCAGGGACCGTTTTTGTATCCTACGAGCAGTACTTC
>TRBV18|TRBJ1-2|TRBD1|.
CASSPARGRDGYTF
TGTGCCAGCTCACCAGCCAGGGGGAGGGATGGCTACACCTTC
>TRBV6-5|TRBJ1-2|.|.
CASSYTGMSGYTF
TGTGCCAGCAGTTACACGGGAATGAGTGGCTACACCTTC
>TRBV10-3|TRBJ1-6|.|.
CANGSEGNSPLHF
TGTGCCAACGGTTCGGAGGGGAATTCACCCCTCCACTTT
>TRBV4-1|TRBJ2-7|TRBD1|.
CASSPPGTGGYEQYF
TGCGCCAGCAGCCCCCCCGGGACAGGAGGCTACGAGCAGTACTTC
>TRBV7-9|TRBJ2-1|TRBD1|.
CASSPTEDRARNEQFF
TGTGCCAGCAGCCCGACTGAGGACAGGGCGCGGAATGAGCAGTTCTTC
>TRBV5-8|TRBJ1-1|TRBD1|.
CASSSTGGSNTEAFF
TGTGCCAGCAGCTCGACAGGGGGATCGAACACTGAAGCTTTCTTT
>TRBV7-8|TRBJ2-1|TRBD2|once
CASSLGASGRGNEQFF
TGTGCCAGCAGCTTAGGCGCCAGCGGGAGGGGCAATGAGCAGTTCTTC
>TRBV19|TRBJ2-1|.|.
CASSMRGAGHNEQFF
TGTGCCAGTAGTATGAGGGGTGCGGGCCACAATGAGCAGTTCTTC